This TCR beta chain was identified in a study of metastatic and nonmetastatic thyroid tumors. As for the study in general: The study looked at repertoires side by side in blood and in tumor or nodule tissue from malignant and benign thyroid patients.

This clone was seen more than once but under ten times. Germline-derived CDR1 and CDR2 are SEHNR and FQNEAQ (reference sequence). Germline trimming cut 7 bases from V and 5 bases from J; bases unmatched to any gene: 11. This CDR3 is 16 amino acids long. Each patient went into thyroid surgery without having received any treatment. TCRdb re-analyzed the PCR reads through MiXCR. The data show over 25,000 clones, with roughly 7.1% seen just once and roughly two fifths held by the top ten. The sequence was collected from a female donor with papillary thyroid cancer or a benign thyroid nodule (not recorded which). Some clones in this sample may be carry-over from other donors' samples. Specimen: blood. The rearrangement joins TRBV7-9 to TRBJ2-5; 12 bases are shared with TRBD2. The CDR3 region is CASKPTSGSGEETQYF. The DNA of the CDR3 is TGTGCCAGCAAGCCGACTAGCGGGAGTGGTGAGGAGACCCAGTACTTC. The entire variable domain, with the rest obtained from reference TRBV7-9 and TRBJ2-5, is as follows: DTGVSQNPRHKITKRGQNVTFRCDPISEHNRLYWYRQTLGQGPEFLTYFQNEAQLEKSRLLSDRFSAERPKGSFSTLEIQRTEQGDSAMYLCASKPTSGSGEETQYFGPGTRLLVL.